Each of the 29 T cell receptor beta chains below was sequenced from the same sample in a study of T cells in Graves' hyperthyroidism and ophthalmopathy. Regions amplified from RNA transcripts were the TCR beta CDR3 regions. During a first-round RT-PCR of the TCR CDR3, the HTBI primer set was used. TCRdb used MiXCR to reprocess the multiplex PCR reads, holding one entry per CDR3 protein. The table lists around 520,000 distinct CDR3 sequences, roughly a quarter of them singletons. Source material: blood. These receptors all come from a woman aged 25-40 years with Graves' ophthalmopathy.

This clonotype was counted at least ten times. This chain joins TRBV2 and TRBJ1-4; TRBD1 agrees at 10 bases. There are 15 residues in the CDR3. Germline trimming cut 6 bases from V and 1 base from J; bases unmatched to any gene: 2. The germline V gene encodes CDR1 SNHLY and CDR2 FYNNEI. The CDR3 bases are TGTGCCAGCAGGCGGGACAGGGGAACTAATGAAAAACTGTTTTTT. Translated: CASRRDRGTNEKLFF.

The chain combines TRBV19 with TRBJ1-5, with D uncertain. This CDR3 has 15 residues. Per germline, CDR1 LNHDA and CDR2 SQIVND (reference sequence). V was shortened by 6 bases and J by 0 bases, with 12 bases between the two germline ends. The CDR3, as DNA: TGTGCCAGTAGAGAGGTTCCTAATAGCAATCAGCCCCAGCATTTT. It codes for CASREVPNSNQPQHF.

The sample holds many counts of this clonotype. The chain is built from TRBV28 and TRBJ1-1, with D unresolved. The V and J ends lost 2 bases and 2 bases respectively, with 6 bases between them. The germline CDR1 and CDR2 sequences are MDHEN and SYDVKM. The CDR3 is 13 residues long. The CDR3 spells CASSLGINTEAFF. The CDR3 DNA reads as TGTGCCAGCAGTTTAGGTATCAACACTGAAGCTTTCTTT. The full variable domain, with the rest looked up from reference TRBV28 and TRBJ1-1, is DVKVTQSSRYLVKRTGEKVFLECVQDMDHENMFWYRQDPGLGLRLIYFSYDVKMKEKGDIPEGYSVSREKKERFSLILESASTNQTSMYLCASSLGINTEAFFGQGTRLTVV.

A single count supports this clonotype. V and J are TRBV12-3 or TRBV12-4 and TRBJ1-3; no reliable D call. V lost 5 bases and J 0 bases, leaving 14 bases between the germline ends. This CDR3 is 16 amino acids long. The CDR3 coding sequence is TGTGCCAGCAGTCCCAACGGCCGGAGCTCTGGAAACACCATATATTTT. Its translation: CASSPNGRSSGNTIYF.

This clonotype was detected many times. The chain carries TRBV7-9 and TRBJ2-7; D may be TRBD1 or TRBD2 (5 bases each). V was trimmed by 5 bases and J by 2 bases, leaving 19 bases between them. Germline V CDR1 and CDR2: SEHNR, FQNEAQ (reference sequence). The CDR3 length is 16 residues. The CDR3 DNA reads TGTGCCAGCAGCACGGGACCGACATCGGCCCCCTACGAGCAGTACTTC. Translation: CASSTGPTSAPYEQYF.

The sample holds a few counts of this clonotype. This CDR3 fails to terminate in the conserved phenylalanine or tryptophan, so it likely reflects a read error. The V call is TRBV27, the J call TRBJ2-6; D ambiguous. Germline-derived CDR1 and CDR2 are MNHEY and SMNVEV (reference sequence). The CDR3 totals 13 residues. Trimming cost V 0 bases and J 3 bases, with 0 bases left between them. The CDR3 reads CASSLSGANVLTS. CDR3 nucleotides: TGTGCCAGCAGTTTATCTGGGGCCAACGTCCTGACTTCC.

This clonotype was observed at least ten times. The chain has TRBV9 and TRBJ2-7; D may be TRBD2 (5 bases). Per germline, CDR1 SGDLS and CDR2 YYNGEE. Trimming took 3 bases from V and 2 from J, leaving 9 bases between them. The CDR3 loop spans 13 amino acids. The CDR3 loop reads CASSASGTYEQYF. In nucleotides, the CDR3 is TGTGCCAGCAGCGCCAGCGGCACCTACGAGCAGTACTTC.

There are many counts of this clonotype. The chain uses TRBV2 and TRBJ1-2, with unresolved D. The CDR3 loop spans 13 amino acids. Germline assignment: CDR1 SNHLY and CDR2 FYNNEI. The V end lost 3 bases, the J end lost 0 bases, and 5 bases lay between the germline ends. The CDR3 region is CASSDQSNYGYTF. The DNA of the CDR3 is TGTGCCAGCAGTGATCAGTCTAACTATGGCTACACCTTC. The entire variable domain, with the rest obtained from reference TRBV2 and TRBJ1-2, is as follows: EPEVTQTPSHQVTQMGQEVILRCVPISNHLYFYWYRQILGQKVEFLVSFYNNEISEKSEIFDDQFSVERPDGSNFTLKIRSTKLEDSAMYFCASSDQSNYGYTFGSGTRLTVV.

This clonotype was recorded many times. J is TRBJ2-7 and V is TRBV20-1, with D perhaps matching TRBD1 (5 bases). V was clipped by 6 bases and J by 2 bases, with 14 bases between them. The CDR3 consists of 13 residues. Germline lookup yields CDR1 DFQATT and CDR2 SNEGSKA (reference sequence). The CDR3 region has the DNA TGCAGTGCGAGCCGCCCGACAGCCTACGAGCAGTACTTC. Translating it yields CSASRPTAYEQYF.

This clonotype was seen only a few times. This chain uses TRBV6-5 with TRBJ2-7; D remains ambiguous. This CDR3 is built from 13 residues. V dropped 0 bases and J dropped 1 base, with 4 bases sitting between them. Germline values: CDR1 MNHEY, CDR2 SVGAGI. CDR3 in amino acids: CASSYSPSYEQYF. In DNA form, the CDR3 reads TGTGCCAGCAGTTACTCCCCATCCTACGAGCAGTACTTC.

This clonotype was recorded many times. The CDR3 spells CASSPSGQTYEQYF. CDR3 in DNA: TGTGCCAGCAGTCCTTCGGGACAGACCTACGAGCAGTACTTC. This chain joins TRBV27 and TRBJ2-7; TRBD1 matches 7 bases. V lost 5 bases and J lost 2; bases outside the gene matches: 6. CDR3 length equals 14 residues. Germline lookup yields CDR1 MNHEY and CDR2 SMNVEV (reference sequence).

J is TRBJ1-5 and V is TRBV9; 11 bases line up with TRBD1. Germline-derived CDR1 and CDR2 are SGDLS and YYNGEE. Trimming at V came to 4 bases and at J to 6 bases, leaving 3 bases not matched to a gene. The CDR3 runs 14 residues. CDR3 protein: CASSTGTGGQPQHF. CDR3 coding DNA: TGTGCCAGCAGCACCGGGACAGGGGGTCAGCCCCAGCATTTT.

There are many counts of this clonotype. The chain combines TRBV6-4 with TRBJ2-6; maybe TRBD1 (5 bases). In germline, CDR1 is MRHNA, CDR2 SNTAGT. The CDR3 spans 16 residues. Between the trimmed V and J ends, which lost 7 bases and 2 bases, there was a span of 15 bases. This CDR3 reads CASKLAWGPGANVLTF. In DNA form, the CDR3 reads TGTGCCAGCAAATTAGCCTGGGGCCCTGGGGCCAACGTCCTGACTTTC.

In this sample, this clonotype turned up many times. The chain recombines TRBV7-3 with TRBJ2-7; 9 bases fit TRBD1. With V trimmed by 0 bases and J by 12 bases, 6 bases remained unmatched. The germline V gene has CDR1 SGHTA and CDR2 FQGTGA. This CDR3 spans 13 amino acids. The CDR3, as DNA: TGTGCCAGCAGCTTAACAAGGACAGGGGAGGTGTACTTC. The encoded protein is CASSLTRTGEVYF. The entire variable domain, with the rest obtained from reference TRBV7-3 and TRBJ2-7, is as follows: GAGVSQTPSNKVTEKGKYVELRCDPISGHTALYWYRQSLGQGPEFLIYFQGTGAADDSGLPNDRFFAVRPEGSVSTLKIQRTERGDSAVYLCASSLTRTGEVYFGPGTRLTVT.

The V call is TRBV4-1, the J call TRBJ1-2; a weak D match, TRBD1 (6 bases). With 0 bases removed from V and 8 bases from J, the gap between germline ends came to 16 bases. Germline-derived CDR1 and CDR2 are MGHRA and YSYEKL. The CDR3 runs 15 residues. In DNA, the CDR3 is TGCGCCAGCAGCCAAGACCGGACAGCCCTCTGGGGCTACACCTTC. Translating gives CASSQDRTALWGYTF.

V is TRBV6-2 or TRBV6-3 and J is TRBJ1-5; D is unclear. The germline gives CDR1 MNHEY, CDR2 SVGEGT. This CDR3 has 14 residues. V lost 2 bases and J lost 9, with 14 bases in between. In nucleotides, the CDR3 is TGTGCCAGCAGTTACGAGGGTCGGTTGTGGCCCCAGCATTTT. The encoded protein is CASSYEGRLWPQHF.

This clonotype was detected ten times or more. The V gene is TRBV6-6, the J gene TRBJ2-3, with no clear D. Between the trimmed V and J ends, which lost 8 bases and 2 bases, there was a span of 17 bases. CDR1 and CDR2 from the germline V gene are MNHNY and SVGAGI (reference sequence). The CDR3 runs to 15 residues. Here the CDR3 DNA reads TGTGCCAGCCAGGTGGTCGAACTTCTCACAGATACGCAGTATTTT. This translates into CASQVVELLTDTQYF.

This clonotype was seen repeatedly, ten times or more. V and J are TRBV12-3 or TRBV12-4 and TRBJ1-1; a weak D match, TRBD1 (6 bases). V shed 5 bases and J shed 2 bases, with 15 bases lying between them. The CDR3 covers 15 residues. The CDR3 loop is CASSPSTGGNTEAFF. The CDR3 DNA reads as TGTGCCAGCAGTCCATCGACAGGAGGAAACACTGAAGCTTTCTTT.

This clonotype turned up a few times. The CDR3 here is CASSDRRPSRRGDRYGYTF. CDR3 sequence (DNA): TGTGCCAGCAGTGACCGCAGGCCTTCGAGAAGGGGGGATAGATATGGCTACACCTTC. The V call is TRBV6-4, the J call TRBJ1-2; maybe TRBD1 (6 bases). V lost 2 bases and J lost 5, with 27 bases in between. Germline CDR1 reads MRHNA; CDR2 reads SNTAGT. CDR3 size: 19 residues.

This clonotype was picked up many times. This sequence joins TRBV6-1 and TRBJ1-2; 9 positions agree with TRBD1. The V gene end was trimmed by 7 bases and the J gene end by 6 bases; junction bases not matched to a gene: 12. This CDR3 is 15 amino acids long. CDR1 MNHNS and CDR2 SASEGT come from the germline V gene. The CDR3 DNA reads TGTGCCAGCAAGGGGCCCGGGACAGGGTTCGATGGCTACACCTTC. Translation: CASKGPGTGFDGYTF.

CDR3 coding DNA: TGTGCCAGCAGTGCAGGGGGGGAAAAAGAGACCCAGTACTTC. This codes for CASSAGGEKETQYF. The J gene is TRBJ2-5, the V gene TRBV2; the D call may be TRBD1 or TRBD2 (7 bases each). V was trimmed by 4 bases and J by 3 bases, leaving 12 bases between them. The CDR3 consists of 14 residues. Germline assignment: CDR1 SNHLY and CDR2 FYNNEI.

This sequence joins TRBV12-3 or TRBV12-4 and TRBJ1-1, with unresolved D. The CDR3 contains 13 residues. Trimming cost V 0 bases and J 8 bases, with 10 bases left between them. CDR3 sequence reads: CASSLALRGEAFF. The CDR3 DNA is TGTGCCAGCAGTTTAGCGCTGCGCGGAGAAGCTTTCTTT.

This rearrangement joins TRBV28 to TRBJ2-7, with D maybe TRBD1 (5 bases). V lost 9 bases and J 7 bases, leaving 28 bases between the germline ends. CDR3 length: 16 residues. Germline assignment: CDR1 MDHEN and CDR2 SYDVKM. CDR3 sequence: CASSQGRHGAWGEQYF. As DNA, the CDR3 is TGTGCCAGTAGTCAGGGTCGACATGGGGCGTGGGGTGAGCAGTACTTC.

This clonotype turned up a few times. The J gene is TRBJ1-2, the V gene TRBV6-5, with a tentative D call TRBD1 (5 bases). The CDR3 length is 15 residues. Germline CDR1 MNHEY, CDR2 SVGAGI. V lost 2 bases, J lost 4 bases, and 14 bases lay in between. The CDR3 loop reads CASSYRGDRLYGYTF. CDR3 bases: TGTGCCAGCAGTTACAGGGGCGACCGGCTCTATGGCTACACCTTC.

The J gene is TRBJ1-1, the V gene TRBV5-1; 7 bases align to TRBD1. Trimming took 3 bases from V and 3 from J; bases not matched to a gene: 5. Germline-derived CDR1 and CDR2 are SGHRS and YFSETQ. The CDR3 runs 14 residues. CDR3 region: CASSSGGTDTEAFF. The CDR3 nucleotides are TGCGCCAGCAGCTCCGGGGGGACAGACACTGAAGCTTTCTTT. Complete variable domain (other parts from reference TRBV5-1 and TRBJ1-1): KAGVTQTPRYLIKTRGQQVTLSCSPISGHRSVSWYQQTPGQGLQFLFEYFSETQRNKGNFPGRFSGRQFSNSRSEMNVSTLELGDSALYLCASSSGGTDTEAFFGQGTRLTVV.

The chain joins TRBV25-1 to TRBJ1-1; the D is unclear. The germline V gene has CDR1 MGHDK and CDR2 SYGVNS. CDR3 length: 15 residues. The V end lost 5 bases, the J end lost 1 base, and 14 bases lay between the germline ends. This CDR3 is CASSNQRSGNTEAFF. In DNA form, the CDR3 reads TGTGCCAGCAGTAATCAGAGGTCGGGGAACACTGAAGCTTTCTTT.

The J gene is TRBJ2-5, the V gene TRBV11-1; TRBD2 matches at 9 bases. Germline CDR1 SGHAT, CDR2 FQDESV (reference sequence). The CDR3 runs to 15 residues. The ends lost 4 bases at V and 8 bases at J; junction bases unmatched: 11. This chain's CDR3 is CASSSGGSGRGTQYF. The CDR3, as DNA: TGTGCCAGCAGCTCAGGCGGTAGCGGGAGAGGTACCCAGTACTTC. Combining the CDR3 with reference TRBV11-1 and TRBJ2-5 gives the whole variable domain EAEVAQSPRYKITEKSQAVAFWCDPISGHATLYWYRQILGQGPELLVQFQDESVVDDSQLPKDRFSAERLKGVDSTLKIQPAELGDSAMYLCASSSGGSGRGTQYFGPGTRLLVL.

This clonotype was counted between two and nine times. The chain has TRBV6-2 or TRBV6-3 and TRBJ2-7; TRBD2 might be the D (6 bases). The V end was cut by 7 bases, the J end by 5 bases, with 9 bases between. CDR1 is MNHEY and CDR2 is SVGEGT in the germline V gene. This CDR3 is built from 11 residues. The CDR3 region is CASMRGHEQYF. CDR3 DNA: TGTGCCAGCATGCGGGGCCACGAGCAGTACTTC.

Ten or more counts support this clonotype. The chain links TRBV13 to TRBJ1-1; D not certain. The CDR3 runs to 13 residues. The germline V gene encodes CDR1 PRHDT and CDR2 FYEKMQ (reference sequence). V lost 5 bases to trimming and J lost 1 base, with 8 bases between them. In DNA, the CDR3 is TGTGCCAGCAGCCGTGCGGCGAACACTGAAGCTTTCTTT. It specifies CASSRAANTEAFF.